This TCR beta chain was observed in a study of T cells after yellow fever vaccination. TCRdb reprocessed the 5' RACE reads with MiXCR, giving one entry per CDR3 protein. The table lists under 500,000 distinct CDR3 sequences, 18% of them singletons. Sequenced material: PBMCs, taken before the yellow fever booster vaccination. The receptor's source is a man aged 18-30 years who received the YFV17D yellow fever vaccine.

This CDR3 is CASSASGTSDYGELFF. The CDR3 nucleotides are TGTGCCAGCAGCGCCTCCGGGACTAGCGATTACGGGGAGCTGTTTTTT. This chain connects TRBV9 to TRBJ2-2; 10 nucleotides align to TRBD2. V was clipped by 3 bases and J by 7 bases; unmatched bases: 9. This CDR3 comprises 16 residues. Germline V lookup: CDR1 SGDLS, CDR2 YYNGEE.